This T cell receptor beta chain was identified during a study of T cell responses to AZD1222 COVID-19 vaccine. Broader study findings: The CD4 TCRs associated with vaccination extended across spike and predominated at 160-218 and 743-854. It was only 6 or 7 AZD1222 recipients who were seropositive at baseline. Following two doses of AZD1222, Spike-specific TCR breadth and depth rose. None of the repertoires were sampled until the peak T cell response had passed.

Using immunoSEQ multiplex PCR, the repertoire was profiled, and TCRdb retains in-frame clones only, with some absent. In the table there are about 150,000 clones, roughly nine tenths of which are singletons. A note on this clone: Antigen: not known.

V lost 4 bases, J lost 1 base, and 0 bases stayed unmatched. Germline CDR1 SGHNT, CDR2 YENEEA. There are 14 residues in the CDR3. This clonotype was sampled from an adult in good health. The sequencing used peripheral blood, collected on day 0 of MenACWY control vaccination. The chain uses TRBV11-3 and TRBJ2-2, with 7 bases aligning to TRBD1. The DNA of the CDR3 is TGTGCCAGCAGCTGGACAGGGAACACCGGGGAGCTGTTTTTT. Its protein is CASSWTGNTGELFF.